Listed below are T cell receptor beta chains from one sample, sequenced in a study of cytomegalovirus exposure and HLA in healthy donors. Method: immunoSEQ multiplex PCR; TCRdb's copy keeps in-frame clones and lacks some. The sample shows some 120,000 clones, 74% of them seen only once. Sequencing was done on a sample of PBMCs. The receptors come from a woman aged 45-65 years in good health and CMV-seropositive. The CDR3 runs from the conserved cysteine through the conserved F or W. Each record gives: V gene, D gene, J gene, clone size, CDR3 protein, CDR3 DNA. D genes are given only for firm matches. The size field is filled for only some rows; it gives once, few, many or a size class.

TRBV6-5,NA,TRBJ2-2,NA,CASRKPGVTGELFF,TGTGCCAGCCGAAAGCCAGGGGTCACCGGGGAGCTGTTTTTT
TRBV2,TRBD2,TRBJ2-5,few,CASQGLAAGETQYF,TGTGCCAGCCAAGGACTAGCGGCTGGCGAGACCCAGTACTTC
TRBV6-5,NA,TRBJ2-1,NA,CASGGTGDNEQFF,TGTGCCAGTGGGGGGACTGGTGACAATGAGCAGTTCTTC
TRBV19,NA,TRBJ2-2,NA,CASSVTGLVGELFF,TGTGCCAGTAGTGTAACAGGGTTGGTCGGGGAGCTGTTTTTT
TRBV6-6,NA,TRBJ1-4,NA,CASRGATGDEKLFF,TGTGCCAGCAGAGGAGCGACGGGTGATGAAAAACTGTTTTTT
TRBV4-1,TRBD1,TRBJ2-3,NA,CASRDRGRTDTQYF,TGCGCCAGTCGGGACAGGGGGCGGACAGATACGCAGTATTTT
TRBV27,NA,TRBJ2-7,NA,CASSPRSFYEQYF,TGTGCCAGCAGCCCCAGGTCGTTCTACGAGCAGTACTTC
TRBV6-5,NA,TRBJ1-1,NA,CASGRPMSGDEAFF,TGTGCCAGCGGAAGACCTATGTCGGGGGATGAAGCTTTCTTT
TRBV4-1,NA,TRBJ2-1,few,CASSQEDGNNEQFF,TGCGCCAGCAGCCAAGAAGACGGGAACAATGAGCAGTTCTTC
TRBV27,NA,TRBJ1-3,NA,CASSLLPGFSGNTIYF,TGTGCCAGCAGTTTATTGCCCGGGTTCTCTGGAAACACCATATATTTT